This T cell receptor beta chain appears in the sequencing data of a study of T cells in Graves' hyperthyroidism and ophthalmopathy. A remark on this clonotype: Its antigen is not identified. A much larger clone lies one base from this, so it may be a read error.

The CDR3 contains 16 residues. From germline, CDR1 is MGHRA and CDR2 YSYEKL. Between the trimmed V and J ends, which lost 4 bases and 4 bases, there was a span of 19 bases. RNA transcripts provided the source from which TCR beta CDR3 regions were amplified. The HTBI primer set drove a first-round RT-PCR of the TCR CDR3. TCRdb reprocessed the multiplex PCR reads with MiXCR, giving one entry per CDR3 protein. The sample shows 550,000 to 600,000 distinct CDR3 sequences, 16% of them seen only once. Study conclusions and caveats: Blood held most thyroid clonotypes expanded above 0.001 frequency. Before onset, ophthalmopathy was predicted by the model a median roughly 6.4 months earlier. Classification by a 13 V-J model distinguished ophthalmopathy from stable hyperthyroidism.

This TCR derives from a woman aged 18 to 35 with Graves' hyperthyroidism. The V and J genes are TRBV4-1 and TRBJ1-1; D gene uncertain. Sequenced material: blood. This chain's CDR3 is CASSLSSAKFGTEAFF. In DNA form, the CDR3 reads TGCGCCAGCAGCCTGTCGTCCGCGAAGTTCGGCACTGAAGCTTTCTTT.